This passage covers 31 T cell receptor beta chains from one sample sequenced in a study of T cell responses to AZD1222 COVID-19 vaccine. TCRdb's copy holds only in-frame clones and misses some; the assay was immunoSEQ multiplex PCR. The data hold under 150,000 clones, with about nine tenths observed a single time. Here the sequenced sample was peripheral blood, taken on day 0 of MenACWY control vaccination. These receptors came from an adult in good health.

This rearrangement joins TRBV3-1 (or the pseudogene TRBV3-2) to TRBJ1-2; 7 bases align to TRBD1. The CDR3 contains 15 residues. Germline CDR1 reads LGHDT; CDR2 reads YNNKEL (reference sequence). With V trimmed by 1 base and J by 6 bases, 8 bases remained unmatched. CDR3 sequence: CASSQGQGGFNGYTF. The CDR3 DNA reads TGTGCCAGCAGCCAAGGACAGGGAGGTTTCAATGGCTACACCTTC.

The chain recombines TRBV11-2 with TRBJ2-7; 8 bases are a match to TRBD1. The V gene end was trimmed by 2 bases and the J gene end by 3 bases; junction bases not matched to a gene: 6. The germline CDR1 and CDR2 sequences are SGHAT and FQNNGV. This CDR3 spans 15 amino acids. The CDR3 coding sequence is TGTGCCAGCAGCTTATCCAGGGGGCGGATCTACGAGCAGTACTTC. Amino acids: CASSLSRGRIYEQYF.

The chain uses TRBV29-1 and TRBJ2-7, with 11 bases fitting TRBD1. CDR3 length equals 15 residues. V lost 6 bases, J lost 1 base, and 8 bases stayed unmatched. Germline V lookup: CDR1 SQVTM, CDR2 ANQGSEA. CDR3 coding DNA: TGCAGCGTCCTTTCCGGGACAGGGGGGTCCTACGAGCAGTACTTC. Its protein is CSVLSGTGGSYEQYF.

This clone was seen a handful of times. The chain uses TRBV5-6 and TRBJ1-2; possibly TRBD1 for D (6 bases). V was trimmed by 3 bases and J by 6 bases, leaving 12 bases between them. The CDR3 sequence is 13 residues long. CDR1 and CDR2 (germline): SGHDT, YYEEEE. The DNA of the CDR3 is TGTGCCAGCAGCTGGCTTAACAGGGATGGCTACACCTTC. Amino acids: CASSWLNRDGYTF.

The chain recombines TRBV18 with TRBJ1-1; tentatively, D is TRBD1 (5 bases). Trimming took off 8 bases at V and 5 bases at J, with 18 bases between the two ends. Germline-derived CDR1 and CDR2 are KGHSH and LQKENI. The CDR3 has 14 amino acids. As DNA, the CDR3 is TGTGCCAGCCGTACCGCAGGGATTATGACTGAAGCTTTCTTT. This encodes CASRTAGIMTEAFF.

This chain uses TRBV7-2 with TRBJ2-1; TRBD2 aligns across 9 bases. Trimming removed 5 bases from V and 7 bases from J; junction bases left unmatched: 15. Germline CDR1 and CDR2: SGHTA and FQGNSA. This CDR3 has 17 amino acids. CDR3 DNA: TGTGCCAGCAGCCGTCGCTCTAGCGGGATCCTCGGGAATGAGCAGTTCTTC. Its protein is CASSRRSSGILGNEQFF.

The J gene is TRBJ2-2, the V gene TRBV7-2, with 8 positions matching TRBD1. V trimming: 5 bases; J trimming: 6 bases; junction bases outside the gene matches: 11. The CDR3 length is 16 residues. The germline CDR1 and CDR2 sequences are SGHTA and FQGNSA. The CDR3 region has the DNA TGTGCCAGCAGCGGAAGACAGGGGTATCGGTCCGGGGAGCTGTTTTTT. It encodes CASSGRQGYRSGELFF.

This chain joins TRBV7-2 and TRBJ1-4; D is uncertain. CDR1 SGHTA and CDR2 FQGNSA come from the germline V gene. This CDR3 has 15 residues. V was clipped by 2 bases and J by 8 bases, with 15 bases between them. The CDR3 sequence: CASSLWADPREKLFF. CDR3 DNA sequence: TGTGCCAGCAGCTTATGGGCAGACCCAAGGGAAAAACTGTTTTTT.

This chain links TRBV3-1 (or the pseudogene TRBV3-2) with TRBJ2-7; 8 bases are a match to TRBD1. The germline gives CDR1 LGHDT, CDR2 YNNKEL (reference sequence). The CDR3 covers 16 residues. The V segment lost 3 bases and the J segment 1 base; nucleotides outside the gene matches: 8. The chain's CDR3 is CASSHIWTGRSYEQYF. DNA of the CDR3: TGTGCCAGCAGCCATATTTGGACAGGGAGATCCTACGAGCAGTACTTC.

On this clone: In the same sample, other DNA sequences code for this CDR3. V and J are TRBV5-1 and TRBJ2-5; D gene uncertain. With 4 bases removed from V and 2 bases from J, the gap between germline ends came to 3 bases. Germline assignment: CDR1 SGHRS and CDR2 YFSETQ. There are 11 residues in the CDR3. CDR3 nucleotides: TGCGCCAGCAGCCAGCAAGAGACCCAGTACTTC. Its protein product is CASSQQETQYF.

The V call is TRBV4-1, the J call TRBJ1-2, with D uncertain. This CDR3 is 13 amino acids long. Trimming left V 0 bases short and J 2 bases short, with 4 bases between. Germline CDR1 is MGHRA and CDR2 is YSYEKL. CDR3 DNA sequence: TGCGCCAGCAGCCAAGATCCCAACTATGGCTACACCTTC. The encoded protein is CASSQDPNYGYTF.

This chain links TRBV2 with TRBJ2-1; 8 bases align to TRBD2. J was trimmed by 0 bases and V by 6 bases; bases with no gene match: 10. The CDR3 totals 17 residues. Germline assignment: CDR1 SNHLY and CDR2 FYNNEI. The CDR3 loop reads CASRPRGGPSSYNEQFF. DNA of the CDR3: TGTGCCAGCAGACCCCGGGGGGGACCCAGCTCCTACAATGAGCAGTTCTTC.

The chain uses TRBV5-8 and TRBJ1-5; D is unclear. Germline V gene lookup returns CDR1 SGHTS and CDR2 YDEGEE. Trimming took off 3 bases at V and 3 bases at J, with 10 bases between the two ends. This CDR3 contains 14 residues. Here the CDR3 reads CASSSDGDNQPQHF. CDR3 DNA sequence: TGTGCCAGCAGCTCGGACGGTGACAATCAGCCCCAGCATTTT.

The rearrangement links TRBV24-1 to TRBJ2-3, with a tentative D call TRBD1 (6 bases). The CDR3 has 16 residues. CDR1 and CDR2 (germline): KGHDR, SFDVKD. V shed 4 bases and J shed 0 bases, with 13 bases lying between them. The CDR3 protein is CATSDPTGSSTDTQYF. CDR3 in DNA: TGTGCCACCAGTGACCCGACAGGATCTAGCACAGATACGCAGTATTTT.

This chain uses TRBV3-1 (or the pseudogene TRBV3-2) with TRBJ2-7, with D possibly being TRBD1 (6 bases). Germline V lookup: CDR1 LGHDT, CDR2 YNNKEL (reference sequence). Trimming removed 0 bases at V and 0 bases at J, with 15 bases between. This CDR3 region has 17 residues. This CDR3 is CASSQDSGAGSSYEQYF. CDR3 nucleotide sequence: TGTGCCAGCAGCCAAGATTCAGGGGCAGGGAGCTCCTACGAGCAGTACTTC.

The chain carries TRBV19 and TRBJ1-1, with D hard to call. V was trimmed by 7 bases and J by 0 bases, leaving 15 bases between them. Germline CDR1 is LNHDA and CDR2 is SQIVND (reference sequence). This CDR3 is 15 amino acids long. The CDR3 DNA reads as TGTGCCAGTATGGAGGCCCCATGGATGAACACTGAAGCTTTCTTT. Residues: CASMEAPWMNTEAFF.

J is TRBJ2-7 and V is TRBV7-6, with D hard to call. CDR1 and CDR2 (germline): SGHVS, FNYEAQ. CDR3 size: 12 residues. V gave up 0 bases and J gave up 6 bases, with 6 bases separating them. The CDR3 region is CASSLALGEQYF. DNA for the CDR3: TGTGCCAGCAGCTTAGCCCTCGGCGAGCAGTACTTC.

The V call is TRBV30, the J call TRBJ2-6; 10 positions agree with TRBD2. With V trimmed by 3 bases and J by 2 bases, 16 bases remained unmatched. This CDR3 has 20 residues. CDR1 and CDR2 (germline): GTSNPN, SVGIG (reference sequence). The CDR3 spells CAWRSYLAASGSTGANVLTF. CDR3 nucleotides: TGTGCCTGGAGGTCCTACCTTGCGGCTAGCGGGAGTACTGGGGCCAACGTCCTGACTTTC.

The rearrangement uses TRBV10-1 and TRBJ2-2; no reliable D call. Trimming shortened V by 8 bases and J by 2 bases, and 12 bases separated the two germline ends. The CDR3 extends over 14 amino acids. The V gene's germline CDR1 is WNHNN and CDR2 SYGVQD (reference sequence). CDR3 amino acids: CASSRMGNTGELFF. CDR3 DNA: TGCGCCAGCTCGCGGATGGGAAACACCGGGGAGCTGTTTTTT.

The V gene is TRBV9, the J gene TRBJ2-2; 7 bases align to TRBD2. This CDR3 contains 16 residues. Trimming at V came to 0 bases and at J to 2 bases, leaving 4 bases not matched to a gene. Per the germline V gene, CDR1 is SGDLS and CDR2 is YYNGEE. This CDR3 reads CASSVGSGGNTGELFF. DNA for the CDR3: TGTGCCAGCAGCGTAGGGTCGGGGGGAAACACCGGGGAGCTGTTTTTT.

The rearrangement uses TRBV7-9 and TRBJ1-1; tentative D call: TRBD1 (6 bases). Germline-derived CDR1 and CDR2 are SEHNR and FQNEAQ (reference sequence). This CDR3 comprises 13 residues. V dropped 6 bases and J dropped 0 bases, with 8 bases sitting between them. The CDR3 reads CASRTGLNTEAFF. The CDR3 nucleotides read TGTGCCAGCAGAACAGGGTTGAACACTGAAGCTTTCTTT. The full variable domain, with the rest looked up from reference TRBV7-9 and TRBJ1-1, is DTGVSQNPRHKITKRGQNVTFRCDPISEHNRLYWYRQTLGQGPEFLTYFQNEAQLEKSRLLSDRFSAERPKGSFSTLEIQRTEQGDSAMYLCASRTGLNTEAFFGQGTRLTVV.

The chain couples TRBV20-1 to TRBJ1-1, with D possibly TRBD1 on 6 matching bases. The CDR3 loop spans 10 amino acids. Germline V gives CDR1 DFQATT, CDR2 SNEGSKA (reference sequence). Deletions cut 6 bases from V and 11 bases from J, with 13 bases between. In nucleotides, the CDR3 is TGCAGTGCGATTGGGACAACCGCTTTCTTT. The encoded protein is CSAIGTTAFF.

This clone was seen a single time. The genes are TRBV3-1 (or the pseudogene TRBV3-2) and TRBJ1-3; tentatively, D is TRBD1 (6 bases). The CDR3 is 15 residues long. Germline V gives CDR1 LGHDT, CDR2 YNNKEL (reference sequence). Trimming removed 1 base at V and 2 bases at J, with 9 bases between. In DNA, the CDR3 is TGTGCCAGCAGCCAAGCCAGGGGACCTGGAAACACCATATATTTT. The encoded protein is CASSQARGPGNTIYF.

This clone has a single count. The chain is built from TRBV6-1 and TRBJ1-2, with D unclear. CDR3 length: 14 residues. The germline V gene encodes CDR1 MNHNS and CDR2 SASEGT. V lost 1 base to trimming and J lost 4 bases, with 10 bases between them. The CDR3 DNA sequence: TGTGCCAGCAGTGAAGTCAGCGGACCCTATGGCTACACCTTC. Amino acid sequence: CASSEVSGPYGYTF.

The rearrangement uses TRBV7-8 and TRBJ2-5; D perhaps matches TRBD2 (7 bases). Trimming pared 1 base from V and 4 bases from J, leaving 10 bases between. This CDR3 has 14 residues. CDR1 is SGHVS, CDR2 FQNEAQ, per germline. In nucleotides, the CDR3 is TGTGCCAGCAGCTTAGTGGGAGGGGGAGAGACCCAGTACTTC. This sequence encodes CASSLVGGGETQYF. Variable domain in full (rest from reference TRBV7-8 and TRBJ2-5): GAGVSQSPRYKVAKRGQDVALRCDPISGHVSLFWYQQALGQGPEFLTYFQNEAQLDKSGLPSDRFFAERPEGSVSTLKIQRTQQEDSAVYLCASSLVGGGETQYFGPGTRLLVL.

The genes are TRBV5-6 and TRBJ1-3, with a tentative D call TRBD1 (6 bases). The V end was cut by 0 bases, the J end by 4 bases, with 23 bases between. The germline gives CDR1 SGHDT, CDR2 YYEEEE. The CDR3 extends over 19 amino acids. CDR3 amino acids: CASSLDIHTFGGTGNTIYF. CDR3 in DNA: TGTGCCAGCAGCTTGGACATCCACACATTCGGGGGGACAGGAAACACCATATATTTT.

This chain joins TRBV6-4 and TRBJ2-2; a weak D match, TRBD2 (7 bases). Trimming took off 4 bases at V and 2 bases at J, with 14 bases between the two ends. Germline CDR1 and CDR2: MRHNA and SNTAGT. The CDR3 is 16 amino acids. Written as DNA, the CDR3 is TGTGCCAGCAGTGCCCTTGCGGGGGCCAACACCGGGGAGCTGTTTTTT. Protein: CASSALAGANTGELFF.

This sequence joins TRBV28 and TRBJ1-3; D gene ambiguous. In germline, CDR1 is MDHEN, CDR2 SYDVKM. V lost 0 bases, J lost 0 bases, and 6 bases lay in between. The CDR3 covers 15 residues. CDR3 sequence: CASSLWALSGNTIYF. The CDR3 nucleotides read TGTGCCAGCAGTTTATGGGCACTCTCTGGAAACACCATATATTTT.

A remark on this clone: Different DNA sequences within this sample yield the same CDR3. V usage is TRBV7-9 and J usage is TRBJ2-7, with 9 positions matching TRBD1. Germline V CDR1 and CDR2: SEHNR, FQNEAQ (reference sequence). V shed 4 bases, J shed 2 bases, and the junction held 3 bases outside the gene matches. CDR3 length: 14 residues. The CDR3 region is CASSSGTGTYEQYF. The DNA of the CDR3 is TGTGCCAGCAGCTCCGGGACAGGGACCTACGAGCAGTACTTC.

In DNA form, the CDR3 reads TGTGCCTGGAGTGTACAGTCCGTCGCTGAAGCTTTCTTT. Its protein is CAWSVQSVAEAFF. The chain carries TRBV30 and TRBJ1-1; D is unclear. Germline CDR1 GTSNPN, CDR2 SVGIG (reference sequence). The V gene lost 0 bases and the J gene lost 6 bases, with 11 bases spanning the gap. The CDR3 contains 13 residues. Full variable domain (outside the CDR3, taken from reference TRBV30 and TRBJ1-1): SQTIHQWPATLVQPVGSPLSLECTVEGTSNPNLYWYRQAAGRGLQLLFYSVGIGQISSEVPQNLSASRPQDRQFILSSKKLLLSDSGFYLCAWSVQSVAEAFFGQGTRLTVV.

The chain carries TRBV18 and TRBJ2-7; a weak D match, TRBD1 (6 bases). This CDR3 spans 14 amino acids. Germline V gene data show CDR1 as KGHSH and CDR2 as LQKENI. Trimming pared 2 bases from V and 7 bases from J, leaving 15 bases between. CDR3 DNA: TGTGCCAGCTCACCATCGGTGGGGGCAAGGGAGCAGTACTTC. It is translated as CASSPSVGAREQYF.